This TCR beta chain appears in the sequencing data of a study of post-analysis software for immune sequencing data. Carried by the TCR beta cDNA libraries were unique molecular identifiers. MiXCR, applied by TCRdb to the PCR reads, yields one record per CDR3 protein. The sample yields 600,000 to 750,000 distinct CDR3 sequences, around 64% seen once. This clonotype was picked up a small number of times. The antigen is unknown. Study observations and caveats: Strong same-batch co-clustering of samples appeared with F measure clustering. With TRBV5-6, TRBV5-1 and TRBV20-1 included, about five TRBV segments were more frequent in patients than in controls.

The V gene's germline CDR1 is SGHVS and CDR2 FQNEAQ. The CDR3 has 18 residues. Sample: blood. The chain joins TRBV7-8 to TRBJ2-7, with 12 bases aligning to TRBD2. TRBJ2-5 matches the DNA end more closely, so the J call is doubtful. The TCR originated in a girl under 10 years old with multiple sclerosis. CDR3 amino acids: CASSSHLGLAGIVETQYF. CDR3 DNA: TGTGCCAGCAGCTCCCACCTCGGACTAGCGGGGATTGTGGAGACCCAGTACTTC.